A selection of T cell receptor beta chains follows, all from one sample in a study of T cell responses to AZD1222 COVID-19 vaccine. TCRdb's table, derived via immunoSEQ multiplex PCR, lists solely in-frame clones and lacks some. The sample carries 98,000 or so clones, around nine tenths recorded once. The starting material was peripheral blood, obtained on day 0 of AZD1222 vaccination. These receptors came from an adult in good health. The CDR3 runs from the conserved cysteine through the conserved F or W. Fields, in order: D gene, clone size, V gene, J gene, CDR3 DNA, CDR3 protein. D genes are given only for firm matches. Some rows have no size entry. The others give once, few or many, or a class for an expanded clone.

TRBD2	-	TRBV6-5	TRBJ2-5	TGTGCTGCGAGCGGGGTCCAAGAGACCCAGTACTTC	CAASGVQETQYF
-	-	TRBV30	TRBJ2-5	TGTGCCTGGGAGAGGGGGACCCAGTACTTC	CAWERGTQYF
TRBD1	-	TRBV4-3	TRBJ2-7	TGCGCCAGCAGCCAAGATAGTACAGGGGCAACCTACGAGCAGTACTTC	CASSQDSTGATYEQYF
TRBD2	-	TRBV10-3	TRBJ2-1	TGTGCCATCAGTGACCTTACTAGCGGGAGGCGAGATGAGCAGTTCTTC	CAISDLTSGRRDEQFF
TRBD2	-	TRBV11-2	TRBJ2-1	TGTGCCAGCAGCTCCCCCGGACTAGCGGGAGTGTCATATGAGCAGTTCTTC	CASSSPGLAGVSYEQFF
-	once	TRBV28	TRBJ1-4	TGTGCCAGCAGTCCCTACGAGGGAAAACTGTTTTTT	CASSPYEGKLFF
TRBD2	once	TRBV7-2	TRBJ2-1	TGTGCCAGCAGCTTCCGTGGGGGGGTAGGCTACAATGAGCAGTTCTTC	CASSFRGGVGYNEQFF
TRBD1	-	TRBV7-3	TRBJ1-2	TGTGCCAGCAGCCCCCATGGGGCAGGGGGCGCGAACTATGGCTACACCTTC	CASSPHGAGGANYGYTF
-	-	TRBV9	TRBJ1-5	TGTGCCAGCAGCACAACAGAGAATCAGCCCCAGCATTTT	CASSTTENQPQHF
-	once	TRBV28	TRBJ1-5	TGTGCCAGCAGTCCCCAACAGGGTTATCAGCCCCAGCATTTT	CASSPQQGYQPQHF
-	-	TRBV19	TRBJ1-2	TGTGCCAGTAGTATAAACCCGGAACATCCAGGCGGCTACACCTTC	CASSINPEHPGGYTF
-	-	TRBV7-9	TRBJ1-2	TGTGCCAGCAAGGGGCGGGACTATGGCTACACCTTC	CASKGRDYGYTF
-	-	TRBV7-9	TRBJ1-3	TGTGCCAGCAGCATCCTGGGATCGGGAAACACCATATATTTT	CASSILGSGNTIYF
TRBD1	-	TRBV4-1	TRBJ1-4	TGCGCCAGCAGCCAAACGGGACAGGGCGATGAAAAACTGTTTTTT	CASSQTGQGDEKLFF
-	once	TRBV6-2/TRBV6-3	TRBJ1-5	TGTGCCAGCAGTTGGGGGCAGGGCAATCAGCCCCAGCATTTT	CASSWGQGNQPQHF
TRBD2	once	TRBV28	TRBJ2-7	TGTGCTTCTCACCGGGGGGATCGCCCCTACGAGCAGTACTTC	CASHRGDRPYEQYF
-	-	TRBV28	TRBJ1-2	TGTGCCAGCAGCTCCGGCCGAATTGGACGCTATGGCTACACCTTC	CASSSGRIGRYGYTF
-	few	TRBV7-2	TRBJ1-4	TGTGCCAGCAGCCCCTCAGTCGCAACTAATGAAAAACTGTTTTTT	CASSPSVATNEKLFF
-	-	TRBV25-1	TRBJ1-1	TGTGCCAGCAGTGCCGAGGGCAGGCACACTGAAGCTTTCTTT	CASSAEGRHTEAFF
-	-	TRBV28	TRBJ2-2	TGTGCCAGCAGTTTATTCGCTGTCGGGTCCGAGCGGGAGCTGTTTTTT	CASSLFAVGSERELFF
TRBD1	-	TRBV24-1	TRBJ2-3	TGTGCCACCAGTGATTTCCCGGGACAGGGGAGGACAGATACGCAGTATTTT	CATSDFPGQGRTDTQYF
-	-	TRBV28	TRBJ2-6	TGTGCCAGCCTCAGGGGCTCTGGGGCCAACGTCCTGACTTTC	CASLRGSGANVLTF
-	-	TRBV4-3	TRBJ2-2	TGCGCCAGCAGCCAAGATCTGAACTTCCCAGGGGTCGCCACCGGGGAGCTGTTTTTT	CASSQDLNFPGVATGELFF
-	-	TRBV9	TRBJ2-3	TGTGCCAGCGCTCGACTTGCAGATACGCAGTATTTT	CASARLADTQYF
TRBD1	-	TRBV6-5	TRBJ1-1	TGTGCCAGCAGCTATGGACAGGGGAGGAACACTGAAGCTTTCTTT	CASSYGQGRNTEAFF
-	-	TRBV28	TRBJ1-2	TGTGCCAGCAGAGGAGACTATGGCTACACCTTC	CASRGDYGYTF
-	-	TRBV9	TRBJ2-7	TGTGCCAGCAGCGTAAGTTCCGGGTTCTCCTACGAGCAGTACTTC	CASSVSSGFSYEQYF
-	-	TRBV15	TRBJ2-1	TGTGCCACCAAAGGACCGTTGTACGGTGAGCAGTTCTTC	CATKGPLYGEQFF
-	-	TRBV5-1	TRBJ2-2	TGCGCCAGCAGCTTGTCGGGATCCTACACCGGGGAGCTGTTTTTT	CASSLSGSYTGELFF
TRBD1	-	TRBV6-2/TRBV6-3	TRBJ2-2	TGTGCCAGCAGTTACGGGACAGTCAACACCGGGGAGCTGTTTTTT	CASSYGTVNTGELFF
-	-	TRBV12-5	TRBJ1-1	TGTGCTAGTGGTTTAGAAGGGAGACGCATCGAAGCTTTCTTT	CASGLEGRRIEAFF
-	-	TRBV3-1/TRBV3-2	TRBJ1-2	TGTGCCAGCAGCCAAGCCCGTTTTGGCTACACCTTC	CASSQARFGYTF
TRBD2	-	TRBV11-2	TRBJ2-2	TGTGCCAGCAGCTTGCTAGCGGCATACACCGGGGAGCTGTTTTTT	CASSLLAAYTGELFF
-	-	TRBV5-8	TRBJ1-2	TGTGCCAGCAGCTTGTTAGGTGGCTACACCTTC	CASSLLGGYTF
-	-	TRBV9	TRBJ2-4	TGTGCCAGCAGCTCCGACAGCCTTCTAGCCAAAAACATTCAGTACTTC	CASSSDSLLAKNIQYF
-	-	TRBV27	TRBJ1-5	TGTGCCAGCAGACGACAGGACCCCCTTGGCAATCAGCCCCAGCATTTT	CASRRQDPLGNQPQHF
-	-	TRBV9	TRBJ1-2	TGTGCCAGCAGCGTAGATACGACCGATCCTAACTATGGCTACACCTTC	CASSVDTTDPNYGYTF
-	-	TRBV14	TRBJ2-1	TGTGCCAGCAGCCAAACGCGGGCTGGGTCCTACAATGAGCAGTTCTTC	CASSQTRAGSYNEQFF
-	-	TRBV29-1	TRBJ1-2	TGCAGCGTCTGGCTGGGCCCTAACTATGGCTACACCTTC	CSVWLGPNYGYTF
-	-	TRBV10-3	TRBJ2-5	TGTGCCATCAGTGGGCGGGCTGAAGAGACCCAGTACTTC	CAISGRAEETQYF
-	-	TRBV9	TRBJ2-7	TGTGCCAGCAGCGTAGGAGGGGGGGCTTTCCACGAGCAGTACTTC	CASSVGGGAFHEQYF
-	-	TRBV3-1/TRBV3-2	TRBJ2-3	TGTGCCAGCAAGGGGGCGGGAGCGGCAGATACGCAGTATTTT	CASKGAGAADTQYF
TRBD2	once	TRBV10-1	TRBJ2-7	TGCGCCGCCCCCTGCGGGGGATCCTACGAGCAGTACTTC	CAAPCGGSYEQYF
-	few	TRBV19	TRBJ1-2	TGTGCCAGTAGGGACTATGGCTACACCTTC	CASRDYGYTF
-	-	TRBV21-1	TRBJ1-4	TGTGCCAGCCGCGACAGGGAGGATGAAAAACTGTTTTTT	CASRDREDEKLFF
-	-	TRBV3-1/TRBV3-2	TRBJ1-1	TGTGCCAGCAGCCAAGCCGGGGGGGCTTTCTTT	CASSQAGGAFF
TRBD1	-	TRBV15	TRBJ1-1	TGTGCCACCAGCAGGCGACAGGGGGCGCAAGCTTTCTTT	CATSRRQGAQAFF
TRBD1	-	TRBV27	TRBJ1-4	TGTGCCAGCAGTTCAAACAGGGGTGTGGGTGAAAAACTGTTTTTT	CASSSNRGVGEKLFF
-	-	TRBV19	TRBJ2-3	TGTGCCAGTAGACCTAGGTGGCAGGCTGGGAGTAGCACAGATACGCAGTATTTT	CASRPRWQAGSSTDTQYF
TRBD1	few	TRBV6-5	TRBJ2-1	TGTGCCAGCAGTCGGGGGACAGGGTACAATGAGCAGTTCTTC	CASSRGTGYNEQFF
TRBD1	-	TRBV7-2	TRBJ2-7	TGTGCCAGCAGACGATCAGGGGGCTTAAACTACGAGCAGTACTTC	CASRRSGGLNYEQYF
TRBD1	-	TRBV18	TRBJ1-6	TGTGCCAGCTCACTTATCGACAGGGTGAATTCACCCCTCCACTTT	CASSLIDRVNSPLHF
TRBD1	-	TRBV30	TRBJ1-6	TGTGCCTGGAGTTTACAGGGGGAATCACCCCTCCACTTT	CAWSLQGESPLHF
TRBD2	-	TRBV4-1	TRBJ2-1	TGCGCCAGCAGCCGGGGGACTAGCGGGGGGCAGTATGAGCAGTTCTTC	CASSRGTSGGQYEQFF
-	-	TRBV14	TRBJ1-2	TGTGCCAGCAGCCAATTCGATAACTATGGCTACACCTTC	CASSQFDNYGYTF
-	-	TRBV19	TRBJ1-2	TGTGCCAGTAGCTGGAGCTTCTATGGCTACACCTTC	CASSWSFYGYTF
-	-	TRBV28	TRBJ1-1	TGTGCCAGCAGTATGTACCTCATGAACACTGAAGCTTTCTTT	CASSMYLMNTEAFF